This T cell receptor beta chain was sequenced for a study of T cell responses to AZD1222 COVID-19 vaccine. Second-dose intervals of approximately 4 or approximately 12 weeks were pooled. General observations from the study: Among those given AZD1222, only six were seropositive at baseline. Spike-specific TCR breadth rose after two AZD1222 doses, and depth rose as well. Spike as a whole was targeted by vaccine-associated CD4 TCRs, dominant at 160-218 and 743-854.

Assay used: immunoSEQ multiplex PCR; TCRdb lists only in-frame clones, some missing. This table holds about 130,000 clones, about nine tenths found once. The CDR3 has 11 amino acids. CDR1 and CDR2 (germline): LGHDT, YNNKEL (reference sequence). Turning to this clone: Its antigen is undetermined. A junction boundary mismatches the germline segment, possibly from a read error.

The TCR was taken from an adult who received the AZD1222 COVID-19 vaccine. The sequencing here drew on peripheral blood, taken 28 days after the second AZD1222 dose. The chain carries TRBV3-1 (or the pseudogene TRBV3-2) and TRBJ1-2; D is undetermined. The CDR3, as DNA: TGTGCCAGCAGCCAAGATTTCTGGACTCACTTC. It encodes CASSQDFWTHF.